This TCR beta chain was obtained from a study of monozygotic twins with inflammatory bowel disease. TCRdb re-analyzed the 5' RACE reads; it lists each CDR3 protein once, without DNA. This listing includes about 160,000 distinct CDR3 sequences. Germline V lookup: CDR1 SGHNT, CDR2 YYREEE (reference sequence). The CDR3 covers 16 residues. The origin of this receptor is a human donor with ulcerative colitis or Crohn's disease, or a healthy co-twin of an affected twin (not recorded which). Sample: blood. This sequence joins TRBV5-4 and TRBJ2-1; TCRdb selects TRBD1, and the lack of DNA leaves this call unchecked. CDR3: CASSFGSQGNDNEQFF.